Listed below are T cell receptor beta chains from one sample, sequenced in a study of blood T cell repertoires in COVID-19. TCRdb keeps only in-frame clones here, not all; method: immunoSEQ multiplex PCR. This sample yields 150,000 to 200,000 clones, of which just under 95% are seen a single time; around 4.6% belongs to the top ten. The sample consisted of peripheral blood. The receptors originated from a woman aged 50 to 60 with acute or convalescent COVID-19. Both conserved end residues are part of each CDR3. Fields, in order: V gene, J gene, clone size, D gene, CDR3 protein, CDR3 DNA. A D gene is named only where the DNA matches it firmly. Size values are once, few and many counts, or a class for expanded clones, and some rows have none.

v_call: TRBV6-1
j_call: TRBJ1-5
clone_size: .
d_call: .
cdr3_aa: CASSDDFRDTSYF
cdr3_nt: TGTGCCAGCAGTGACGATTTCCGGGACACCTCATACTTT

v_call: TRBV7-9
j_call: TRBJ2-6
clone_size: .
d_call: TRBD1
cdr3_aa: CASSFRDRDTSGANVLTF
cdr3_nt: TGTGCCAGCAGCTTCCGGGACAGGGATACCTCTGGGGCCAACGTCCTGACTTTC

v_call: TRBV19
j_call: TRBJ2-1
clone_size: .
d_call: TRBD1
cdr3_aa: CASSRRQGAYNEQFF
cdr3_nt: TGTGCCAGTAGTAGAAGACAGGGGGCTTACAATGAGCAGTTCTTC

v_call: TRBV5-4
j_call: TRBJ1-6
clone_size: .
d_call: .
cdr3_aa: CASSFEFGNSPLHF
cdr3_nt: TGTGCCAGCAGCTTTGAGTTCGGGAATTCACCCCTCCACTTT

v_call: TRBV10-3
j_call: TRBJ1-6
clone_size: .
d_call: .
cdr3_aa: CAISHLQGWDSPLHF
cdr3_nt: TGTGCCATCAGTCATTTACAGGGTTGGGATTCACCCCTCCACTTT

v_call: TRBV30
j_call: TRBJ1-2
clone_size: .
d_call: .
cdr3_aa: CAWSVAGRNGYTF
cdr3_nt: TGTGCCTGGAGTGTAGCGGGCAGGAATGGCTACACCTTC

v_call: TRBV5-4
j_call: TRBJ1-2
clone_size: few
d_call: TRBD1
cdr3_aa: CASSLYKVQGALGYTF
cdr3_nt: TGTGCCAGCAGCTTGTATAAAGTTCAGGGGGCGTTGGGCTACACCTTC

v_call: TRBV11-2
j_call: TRBJ1-1
clone_size: .
d_call: .
cdr3_aa: CASRRTLNRETEAFF
cdr3_nt: TGTGCCAGCAGGCGTACACTAAATCGGGAAACTGAAGCTTTCTTT

v_call: TRBV30
j_call: TRBJ2-7
clone_size: .
d_call: TRBD1
cdr3_aa: CAWSTGDGSYEQYF
cdr3_nt: TGTGCCTGGAGTACAGGGGACGGTTCCTACGAGCAGTACTTC

v_call: TRBV11-2
j_call: TRBJ2-2
clone_size: once
d_call: .
cdr3_aa: CASSLGVANTGELFF
cdr3_nt: TGTGCCAGCAGCTTAGGTGTAGCGAACACCGGGGAGCTGTTTTTT

v_call: TRBV7-3
j_call: TRBJ1-1
clone_size: .
d_call: .
cdr3_aa: CASSWSAGNTEAFF
cdr3_nt: TGTGCCAGCAGCTGGTCGGCAGGGAACACTGAAGCTTTCTTT

v_call: TRBV3-1/TRBV3-2
j_call: TRBJ1-2
clone_size: .
d_call: .
cdr3_aa: CASSPDMGFVGYTF
cdr3_nt: TGTGCCAGCAGCCCGGACATGGGGTTTGTAGGCTACACCTTC